This TCR beta chain was sequenced during a study of vaccination and CD4 T cells after COVID-19. Cultured CD4+ T cells had their DNA profiled by the Oncomine TCR Beta short-read assay. One entry per CDR3 protein, called by TCRdb with MiXCR from the PCR reads. The sample lists over 15,000 distinct CDR3 sequences; more than 45% were seen once. This clonotype was observed a few times. Its antigen is still unknown. The CDR3 consists of 16 residues. Per germline, CDR1 MDHEN and CDR2 SYDVKM. V lost 0 bases, J lost 5 bases, and 13 bases lay in between. Treatment given: approximately nine-day PBMC culture with coronavirus spike peptide pools or control peptides (ViraFEST assay).

The source material was CD4+ T cells from blood, cultured in vitro, sampled after SARS-CoV-2 vaccination. The genes are TRBV28 and TRBJ2-2; D gene uncertain. The receptor's source is a human donor who had recovered from COVID-19. CDR3 amino acids: CASSLWGRKMTGELFF. For the CDR3, the DNA is TGTGCCAGCAGTTTATGGGGTAGGAAGATGACCGGGGAGCTGTTTTTT.